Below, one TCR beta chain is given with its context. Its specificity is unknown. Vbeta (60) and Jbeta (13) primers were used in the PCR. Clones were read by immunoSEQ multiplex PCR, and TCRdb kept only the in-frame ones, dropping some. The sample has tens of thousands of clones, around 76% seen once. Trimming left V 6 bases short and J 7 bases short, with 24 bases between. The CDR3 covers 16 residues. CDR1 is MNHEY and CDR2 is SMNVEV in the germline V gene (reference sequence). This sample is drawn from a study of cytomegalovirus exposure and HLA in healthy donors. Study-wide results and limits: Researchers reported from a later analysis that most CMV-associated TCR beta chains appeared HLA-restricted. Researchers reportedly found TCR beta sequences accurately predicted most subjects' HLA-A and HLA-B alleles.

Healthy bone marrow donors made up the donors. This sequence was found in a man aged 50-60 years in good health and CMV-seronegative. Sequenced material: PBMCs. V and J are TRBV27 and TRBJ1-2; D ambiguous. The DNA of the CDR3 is TGTGCCAGCAGGCCTTTACACCCTGGACTGGGAATTGGCTACACCTTC. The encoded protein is CASRPLHPGLGIGYTF.